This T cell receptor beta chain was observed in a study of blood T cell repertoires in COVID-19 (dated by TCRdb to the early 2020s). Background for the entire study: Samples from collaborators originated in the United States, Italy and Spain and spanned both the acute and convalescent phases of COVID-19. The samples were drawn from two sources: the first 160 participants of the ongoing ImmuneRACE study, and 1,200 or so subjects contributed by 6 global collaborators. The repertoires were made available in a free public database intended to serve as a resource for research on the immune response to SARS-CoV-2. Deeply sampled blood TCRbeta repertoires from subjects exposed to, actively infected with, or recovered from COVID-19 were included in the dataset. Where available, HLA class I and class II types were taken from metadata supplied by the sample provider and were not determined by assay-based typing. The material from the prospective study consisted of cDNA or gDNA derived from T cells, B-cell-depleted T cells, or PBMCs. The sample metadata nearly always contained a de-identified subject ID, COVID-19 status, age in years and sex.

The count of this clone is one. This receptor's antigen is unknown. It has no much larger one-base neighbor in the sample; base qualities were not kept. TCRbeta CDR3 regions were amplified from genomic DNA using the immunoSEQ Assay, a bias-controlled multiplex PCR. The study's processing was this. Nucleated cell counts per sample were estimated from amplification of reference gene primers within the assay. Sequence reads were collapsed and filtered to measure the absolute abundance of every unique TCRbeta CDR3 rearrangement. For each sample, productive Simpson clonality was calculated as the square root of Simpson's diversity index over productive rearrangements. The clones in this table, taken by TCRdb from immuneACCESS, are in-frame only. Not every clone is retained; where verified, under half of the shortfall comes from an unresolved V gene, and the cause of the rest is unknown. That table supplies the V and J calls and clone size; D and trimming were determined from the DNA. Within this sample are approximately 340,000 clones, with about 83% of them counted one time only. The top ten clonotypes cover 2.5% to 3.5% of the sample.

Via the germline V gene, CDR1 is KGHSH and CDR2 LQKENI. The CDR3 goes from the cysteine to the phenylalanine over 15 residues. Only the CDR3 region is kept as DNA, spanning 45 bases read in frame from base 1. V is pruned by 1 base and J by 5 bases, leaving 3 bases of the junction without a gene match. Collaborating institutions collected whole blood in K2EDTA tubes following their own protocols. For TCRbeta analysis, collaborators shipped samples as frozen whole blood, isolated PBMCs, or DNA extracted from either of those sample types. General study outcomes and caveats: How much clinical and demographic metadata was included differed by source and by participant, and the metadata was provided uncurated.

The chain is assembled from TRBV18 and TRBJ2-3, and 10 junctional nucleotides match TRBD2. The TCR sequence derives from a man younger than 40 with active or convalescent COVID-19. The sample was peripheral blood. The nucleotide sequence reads TGTGCCAGCTCACCACGGGCTAGCGGGAGAGATACGCAGTATTTT. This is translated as CASSPRASGRDTQYF.